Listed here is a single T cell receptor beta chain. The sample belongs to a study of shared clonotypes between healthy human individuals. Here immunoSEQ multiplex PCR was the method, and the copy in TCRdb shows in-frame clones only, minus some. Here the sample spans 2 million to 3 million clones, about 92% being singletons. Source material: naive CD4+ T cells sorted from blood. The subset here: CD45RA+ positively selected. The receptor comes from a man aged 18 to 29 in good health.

The CDR3 nucleotides read TGTGCCAGCAGGGGACAGGAGAATCAGCCCCAGCATTTT. Encoded protein: CASRGQENQPQHF. The chain is built from TRBV6-5 and TRBJ1-5; 8 positions agree with TRBD1. CDR3 length: 13 residues. Germline CDR1 MNHEY, CDR2 SVGAGI. Trimming cost V 6 bases and J 4 bases; bases outside gene matches: 2.